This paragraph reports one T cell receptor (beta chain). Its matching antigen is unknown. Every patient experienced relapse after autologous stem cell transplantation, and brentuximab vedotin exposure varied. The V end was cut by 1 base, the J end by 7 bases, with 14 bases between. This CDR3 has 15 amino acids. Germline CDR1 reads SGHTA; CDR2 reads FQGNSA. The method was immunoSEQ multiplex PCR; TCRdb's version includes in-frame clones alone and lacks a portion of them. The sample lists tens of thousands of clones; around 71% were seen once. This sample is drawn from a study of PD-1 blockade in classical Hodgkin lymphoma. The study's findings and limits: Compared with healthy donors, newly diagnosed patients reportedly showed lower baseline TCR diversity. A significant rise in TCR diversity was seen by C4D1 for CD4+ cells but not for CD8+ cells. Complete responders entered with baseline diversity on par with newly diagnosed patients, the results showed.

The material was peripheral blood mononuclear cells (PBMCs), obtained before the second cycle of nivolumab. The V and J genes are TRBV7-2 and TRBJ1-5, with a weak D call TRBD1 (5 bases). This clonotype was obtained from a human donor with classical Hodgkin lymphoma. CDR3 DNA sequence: TGTGCCAGCAGCTTAGTCGGGGGAATGGACCAGCCCCAGCATTTT. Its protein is CASSLVGGMDQPQHF.